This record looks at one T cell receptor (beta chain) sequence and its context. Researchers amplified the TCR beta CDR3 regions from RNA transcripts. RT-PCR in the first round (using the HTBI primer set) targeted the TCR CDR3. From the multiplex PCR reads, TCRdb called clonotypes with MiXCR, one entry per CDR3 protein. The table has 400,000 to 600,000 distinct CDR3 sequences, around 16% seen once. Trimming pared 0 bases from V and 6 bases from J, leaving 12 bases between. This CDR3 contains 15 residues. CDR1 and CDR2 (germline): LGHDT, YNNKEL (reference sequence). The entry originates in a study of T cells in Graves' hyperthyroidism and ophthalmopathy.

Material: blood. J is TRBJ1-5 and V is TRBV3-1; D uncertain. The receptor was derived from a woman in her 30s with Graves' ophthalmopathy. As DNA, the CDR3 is TGTGCCAGCAGCCAAGACACGGGGTATAGTCAGCCCCAGCATTTT. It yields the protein CASSQDTGYSQPQHF.